This entry is about one TCR beta chain. Authors' methods: Cell counts per sample came from amplifying reference gene primers. Assay: immunoSEQ multiplex PCR; the TCRdb copy retains only in-frame clones and omits some. D and trimming come from the DNA, and the V and J calls and clone size come from that table. This table has roughly 500,000 clones, 75% to 90% appearing once. The CDR3 is 16 residues long. Germline V gives CDR1 SGDLS, CDR2 YYNGEE. V trimming: 3 bases; J trimming: 7 bases; junction bases outside the gene matches: 11. This sample stems from a study of blood T cell repertoires in COVID-19. Recovered Cohort 3 donors showed two negative PCRs, clearance, or symptom resolution.

The source of this sequence is an older woman who had recovered from COVID-19. The chain is built from TRBV9 and TRBJ2-2; 8 nucleotides match TRBD1. Material for sequencing was PBMCs or T cells enriched from blood (not recorded which). The CDR3 nucleotides read TGTGCCAGCAGCGCCACAGGACAGGGACTGGGCGGGGAGCTGTTTTTT. It translates to CASSATGQGLGGELFF.